This TCR beta chain was identified during a study of cytomegalovirus exposure and HLA in healthy donors. Overall study results and limits: An apparent linkage of common viral pathogens to several of the most significant clusters emerged in a later analysis. Association of around 17,000 TCR beta sequences with HLA alleles was found at 0.05 false discovery rate in a later analysis. Sequencing likely caused a cluster of highly shared sequence variants. As immune exposure information, only CMV serostatus was available.

PCR primers comprised 60 Vbeta and 13 Jbeta primers. This table comes from immunoSEQ multiplex PCR, and its TCRdb copy is limited to in-frame clones, with some not included. The sample holds about 120,000 clones, around 86% seen once. Concerning this clone itself: Its antigen is not identified.

The V segment lost 2 bases and the J segment 4 bases; nucleotides outside the gene matches: 4. The CDR3 extends over 16 amino acids. CDR1 is SGHDT, CDR2 YYEEEE, per germline. This chain links TRBV5-6 with TRBJ2-3, with 13 bases identical to TRBD2. This clonotype originated in a middle-aged woman in good health and CMV-seronegative. The source material was PBMCs. The CDR3 bases are TGTGCCAGCAGCTTTCGTACTAGCGGGAGGGCAGATACGCAGTATTTT. Its protein product is CASSFRTSGRADTQYF.